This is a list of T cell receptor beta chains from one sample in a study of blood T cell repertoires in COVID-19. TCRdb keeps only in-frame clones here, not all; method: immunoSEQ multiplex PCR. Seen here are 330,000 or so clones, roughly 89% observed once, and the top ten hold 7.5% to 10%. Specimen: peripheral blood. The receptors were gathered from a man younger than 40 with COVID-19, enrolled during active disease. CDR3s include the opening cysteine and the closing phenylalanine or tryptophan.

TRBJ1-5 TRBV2 CASSGQGAGGNQPQHF
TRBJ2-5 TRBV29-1 CSAAGVGETQYF
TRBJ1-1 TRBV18 CASSPWGDREEAFF
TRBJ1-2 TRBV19 CASSITGNYGYTF
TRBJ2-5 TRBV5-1 CASSPSGGAEETQYF
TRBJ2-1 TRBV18 CASSPRPGQYNEQFF
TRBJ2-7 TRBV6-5 CASSQGQGYEQYF
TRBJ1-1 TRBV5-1 CASSLGDRRTEAFF
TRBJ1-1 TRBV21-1 CASNVTGNTEAFF
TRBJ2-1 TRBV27 CASIPGLAVNNEQFF
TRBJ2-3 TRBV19 CASSPGTTSGDTQYF
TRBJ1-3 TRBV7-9 CASSQTGFNSGNTIYF
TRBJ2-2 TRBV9 CASSAYRGLNTGELFF
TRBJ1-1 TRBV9 CASSVRESEAFF
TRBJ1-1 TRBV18 CASSTSGAQMNTEAFF
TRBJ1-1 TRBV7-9 CASSLGGSRGPEAFF
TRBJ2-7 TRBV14 CASSRGHEQYF
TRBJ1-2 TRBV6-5 CASLAQKVANYGYTF
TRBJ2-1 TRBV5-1 CASRVSDRVHNEQFF
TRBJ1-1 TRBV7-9 CASSYGQRNTEAFF
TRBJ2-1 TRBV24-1 CATSELTSGSGNEQFF
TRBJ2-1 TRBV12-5 CASAPTGVRLYNEQFF
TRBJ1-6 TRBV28 CASSLPLYRELGNSPLHF
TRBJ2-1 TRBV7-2 CASSSTAGAGGLNEQFF
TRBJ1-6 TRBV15 CATSRVRVGNSPLHF
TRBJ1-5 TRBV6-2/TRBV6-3 CASSYSFPRDQPQHF
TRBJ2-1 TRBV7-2 CASSSTEPPFF
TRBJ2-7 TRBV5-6 CASTYEWSDEQYF
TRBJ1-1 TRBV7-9 CASSLRQGAKTEAFF
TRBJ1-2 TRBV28 CASGPSVGYTF
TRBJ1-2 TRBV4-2 CASSQTYTLYGYTF
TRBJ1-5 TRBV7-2 CASSLAGTGVQPQHF
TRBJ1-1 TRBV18 CASSSGQVGLGTEAFF
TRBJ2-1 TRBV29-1 CSVESGTGVWEQFF
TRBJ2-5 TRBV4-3 CASSHTTGTGETQYF
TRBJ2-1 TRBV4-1 CASSQGTWTGYNEQFF
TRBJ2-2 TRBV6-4 CASSWAVNTGELFF
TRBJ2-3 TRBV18 CASSPPSRSTDTQYF
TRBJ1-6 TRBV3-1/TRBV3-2 CASSHGDRAGKSLHF
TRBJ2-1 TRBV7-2 CASSLVGLAGWGEQFF